This TCR beta chain came from a study of T cell responses to AZD1222 COVID-19 vaccine. Study-wide results and limits: The donor group comprised mostly white British people and more females; the analysis possibly underestimated clonal diversity.

Only in-frame clones appear in the TCRdb table, and some are missing; sequencing was by immunoSEQ multiplex PCR. The table shows more than 75,000 clones, with about 83% occurring only once. Comments on this clone: The antigen is undetermined.

Trimming left V 0 bases short and J 3 bases short, with 10 bases between. CDR3 size: 14 residues. Germline V gene sequence: CDR1 SGDLS, CDR2 YYNGEE. The sample in question was peripheral blood, obtained 28 days after the second AZD1222 dose. This sequence joins TRBV9 and TRBJ2-7; D is uncertain. This sequence originates from an adult who received the AZD1222 COVID-19 vaccine. The CDR3 sequence is CASSVGQAVYEQYF. CDR3 sequence (DNA): TGTGCCAGCAGCGTAGGTCAAGCAGTCTACGAGCAGTACTTC. The full variable domain, with the rest looked up from reference TRBV9 and TRBJ2-7, is DSGVTQTPKHLITATGQRVTLRCSPRSGDLSVYWYQQSLDQGLQFLIQYYNGEERAKGNILERFSAQQFPDLHSELNLSSLELGDSALYFCASSVGQAVYEQYFGPGTRLTVT.